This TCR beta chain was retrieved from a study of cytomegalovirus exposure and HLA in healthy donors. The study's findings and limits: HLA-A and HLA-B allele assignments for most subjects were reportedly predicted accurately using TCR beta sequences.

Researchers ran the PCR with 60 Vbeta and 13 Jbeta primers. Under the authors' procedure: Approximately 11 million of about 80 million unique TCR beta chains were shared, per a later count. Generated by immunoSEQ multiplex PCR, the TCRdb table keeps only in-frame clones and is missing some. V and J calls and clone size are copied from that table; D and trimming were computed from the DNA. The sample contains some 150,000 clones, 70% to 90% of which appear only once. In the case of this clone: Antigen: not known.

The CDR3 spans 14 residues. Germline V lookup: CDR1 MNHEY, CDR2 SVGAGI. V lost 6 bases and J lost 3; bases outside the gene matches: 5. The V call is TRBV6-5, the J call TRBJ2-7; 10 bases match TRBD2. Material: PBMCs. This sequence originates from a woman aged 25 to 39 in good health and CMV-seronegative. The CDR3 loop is CASSPGTSVYEQYF. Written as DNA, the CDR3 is TGTGCCAGCAGCCCCGGGACTAGCGTCTACGAGCAGTACTTC.